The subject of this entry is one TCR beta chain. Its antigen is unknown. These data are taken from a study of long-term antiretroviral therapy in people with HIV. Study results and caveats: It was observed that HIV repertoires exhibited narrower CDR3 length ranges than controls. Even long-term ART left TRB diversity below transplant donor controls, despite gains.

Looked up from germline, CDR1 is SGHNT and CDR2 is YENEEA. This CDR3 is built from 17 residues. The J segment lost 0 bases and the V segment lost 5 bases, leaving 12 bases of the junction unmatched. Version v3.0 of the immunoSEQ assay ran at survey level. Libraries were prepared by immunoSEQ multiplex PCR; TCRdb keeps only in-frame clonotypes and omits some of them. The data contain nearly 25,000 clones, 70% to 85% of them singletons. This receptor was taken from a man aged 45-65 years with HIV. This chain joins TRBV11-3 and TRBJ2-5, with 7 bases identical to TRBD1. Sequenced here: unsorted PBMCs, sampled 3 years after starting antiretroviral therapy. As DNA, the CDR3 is TGTGCCAGCAGCCAGTGGAGCTCAGGGGGTGACCAAGAGACCCAGTACTTC. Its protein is CASSQWSSGGDQETQYF.